The 5 T cell receptor beta chains in this list originate from one sample, sequenced in a study of blood T cell repertoires in COVID-19. Sequenced by immunoSEQ multiplex PCR; TCRdb stores in-frame clones only, minus some. The table includes tens of thousands of clones, 70% to 90% detected once. Sequencing used peripheral blood. The origin of the receptors is a woman aged 60-75 years with COVID-19, enrolled during active disease.

The chain recombines TRBV30 with TRBJ1-1; tentatively, D is TRBD1 (5 bases). This CDR3 region has 14 residues. Trimming cost V 2 bases and J 11 bases, with 21 bases left between them. In germline, CDR1 is GTSNPN, CDR2 SVGIG (reference sequence). The chain's CDR3 is CAWSLPPGTPSAFF. CDR3 bases: TGTGCCTGGAGTCTCCCCCCCGGGACTCCTTCGGCTTTCTTT.

The rearrangement links TRBV18 to TRBJ2-2; TRBD1 matches at 7 bases. The junction had 6 bases not matched to a gene; V was cut back by 5 bases and J by 6 bases. Germline V gene data show CDR1 as KGHSH and CDR2 as LQKENI. The CDR3 sequence is 14 residues long. CDR3 nucleotide sequence: TGTGCCAGCTCAGAACAACAGGGGTCCGGGGAGCTGTTTTTT. It yields the protein CASSEQQGSGELFF.

This clone was recorded only once. The rearrangement uses TRBV4-3 and TRBJ1-2; no definite D call. The CDR3 loop spans 13 amino acids. Germline CDR1 is LGHNA and CDR2 is YSLEER. With 0 bases removed from V and 5 bases from J, the gap between germline ends came to 7 bases. CDR3 sequence: CASSQDRGYGYTF. In DNA, the CDR3 is TGCGCCAGCAGCCAAGATAGAGGTTATGGCTACACCTTC.

The chain links TRBV18 to TRBJ1-1; D call uncertain. The CDR3 contains 15 residues. The germline CDR1 and CDR2 sequences are KGHSH and LQKENI. Trimming removed 3 bases from V and 0 bases from J, with 11 bases in between. CDR3 sequence (DNA): TGTGCCAGCTCACCCAACGGAGGGTTGAACACTGAAGCTTTCTTT. This encodes CASSPNGGLNTEAFF.

The chain recombines TRBV6-5 with TRBJ1-6, with 7 positions matching TRBD1. The length of the CDR3 is 15 residues. The V segment lost 2 bases and the J segment 8 bases; nucleotides outside the gene matches: 6. In germline, CDR1 is MNHEY, CDR2 SVGAGI. The CDR3 reads CASSYAGQRYSPLHF. The CDR3 coding sequence is TGTGCCAGCAGTTACGCGGGACAGCGGTATTCACCCCTCCACTTT.